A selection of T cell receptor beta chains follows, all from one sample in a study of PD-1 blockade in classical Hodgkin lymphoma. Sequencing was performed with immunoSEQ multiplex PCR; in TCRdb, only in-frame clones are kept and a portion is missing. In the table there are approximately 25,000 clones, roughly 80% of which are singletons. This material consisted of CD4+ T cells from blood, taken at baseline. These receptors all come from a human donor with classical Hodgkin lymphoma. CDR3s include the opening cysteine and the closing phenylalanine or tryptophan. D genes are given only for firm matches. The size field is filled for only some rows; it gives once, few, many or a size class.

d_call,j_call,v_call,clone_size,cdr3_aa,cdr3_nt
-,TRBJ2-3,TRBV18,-,CASSPLYSSTDTQYF,TGTGCCAGCTCACCTTTGTACTCTAGCACAGATACGCAGTATTTT
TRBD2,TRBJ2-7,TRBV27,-,CASSPPGGGTNSYEQYF,TGTGCCAGCAGTCCCCCCGGCGGGGGAACTAACTCCTACGAGCAGTACTTC
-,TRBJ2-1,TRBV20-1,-,CSAWGSEQFF,TGCAGTGCGTGGGGTAGTGAGCAGTTCTTC
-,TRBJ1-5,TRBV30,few,CAWSERQLSNQPQHF,TGTGCCTGGAGTGAACGACAGCTGTCCAATCAGCCCCAGCATTTT
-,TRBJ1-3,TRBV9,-,CASSVDRIGGMFGNTIYF,TGTGCCAGCAGCGTAGACCGGATAGGGGGGATGTTTGGAAACACCATATATTTT
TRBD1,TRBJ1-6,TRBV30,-,CAWTTGTVYNSPLHF,TGTGCCTGGACCACCGGGACAGTCTATAATTCACCCCTCCACTTT
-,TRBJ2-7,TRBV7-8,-,CASSFYSPTYEQYF,TGTGCCAGCAGCTTCTACAGCCCAACCTACGAGCAGTACTTC
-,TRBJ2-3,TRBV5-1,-,CASSPQGRGGTDTQYF,TGCGCCAGCAGCCCCCAGGGTCGGGGAGGCACAGATACGCAGTATTTT
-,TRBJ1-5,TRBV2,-,CASSVNVQPQHF,TGTGCCAGCAGTGTAAATGTGCAGCCCCAGCATTTT
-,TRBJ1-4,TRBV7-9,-,CASSTSARGAEKLFF,TGTGCCAGCAGTACCTCGGCCAGGGGTGCTGAAAAACTGTTTTTT
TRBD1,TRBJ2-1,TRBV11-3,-,CASSLASGQANEQFF,TGTGCCAGCAGCTTGGCGTCAGGACAGGCCAATGAGCAGTTCTTC
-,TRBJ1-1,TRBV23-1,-,CASSQPLLRALEAFF,TGCGCCAGCAGTCAACCGCTCCTTAGGGCTTTGGAAGCTTTCTTT
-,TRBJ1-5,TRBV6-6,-,CASTRTAPYSNQPQHF,TGTGCCAGCACCCGGACAGCCCCTTATAGCAATCAGCCCCAGCATTTT
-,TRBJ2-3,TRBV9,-,CASSRDPRAGILSTDTQYF,TGTGCCAGCAGCAGAGACCCTCGGGCTGGGATTTTGAGCACAGATACGCAGTATTTT
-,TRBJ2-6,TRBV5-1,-,CASRSNTGPSGANVLTF,TGCGCCAGCAGGTCAAACACAGGGCCCTCTGGGGCCAACGTCCTGACTTTC
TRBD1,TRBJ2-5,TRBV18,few,CASSPGQGHQAQYF,TGTGCCAGCTCCCCGGGACAGGGACACCAGGCCCAGTACTTC
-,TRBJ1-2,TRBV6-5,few,CASSYSGSLNYGYTF,TGTGCCAGCAGTTACTCGGGCAGCCTGAACTATGGCTACACCTTC
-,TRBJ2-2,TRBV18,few,CASSPPLARLFF,TGTGCCAGCTCACCACCTCTGGCAAGGCTGTTTTTT
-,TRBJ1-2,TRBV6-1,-,CASSEVGVGNYGYTF,TGTGCCAGCAGTGAAGTGGGGGTCGGTAACTATGGCTACACCTTC
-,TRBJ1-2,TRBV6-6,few,CASSPQPVEGYGYTF,TGTGCCAGCAGTCCACAGCCCGTTGAAGGCTATGGCTACACCTTC
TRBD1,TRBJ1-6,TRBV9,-,CASSTAGTGDGSPLHF,TGTGCCAGCAGCACCGCTGGGACAGGGGACGGTTCACCCCTCCACTTT
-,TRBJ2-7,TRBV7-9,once,CASSLGSRSLPLYEQYF,TGTGCCAGCAGCTTAGGGAGCCGGAGCCTACCCCTCTACGAGCAGTACTTC
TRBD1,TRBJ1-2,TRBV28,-,CASSPGTGPTTYGYTF,TGTGCCAGCAGTCCCGGGACAGGGCCGACCACCTATGGCTACACCTTC
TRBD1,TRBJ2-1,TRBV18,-,CASSPPDREWDEQFF,TGTGCCAGCTCACCACCGGACAGGGAGTGGGATGAGCAGTTCTTC
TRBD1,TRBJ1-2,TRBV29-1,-,CSVVIPEGTGAFNYGYTF,TGCAGCGTTGTGATTCCGGAGGGGACAGGGGCTTTTAACTATGGCTACACCTTC
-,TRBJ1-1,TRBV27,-,CASSLVPGTEAFF,TGTGCCAGCAGTTTAGTTCCAGGGACTGAAGCTTTCTTT
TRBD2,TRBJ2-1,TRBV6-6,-,CAGGLARNEQFF,TGTGCCGGGGGACTAGCACGGAATGAGCAGTTCTTC
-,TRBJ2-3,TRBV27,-,CASSPFVPLTDTQYF,TGTGCCAGCAGCCCCTTTGTACCCCTCACAGATACGCAGTATTTT
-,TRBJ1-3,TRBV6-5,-,CASSYRISGNTIYF,TGTGCCAGCAGTTATCGGATCTCTGGAAACACCATATATTTT
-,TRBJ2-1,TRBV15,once,CATSRGDTNEQFF,TGTGCCACCAGCAGAGGGGACACCAATGAGCAGTTCTTC
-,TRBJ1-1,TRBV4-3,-,CASSQEIASQDTEAFF,TGCGCCAGCAGCCAAGAAATTGCCAGTCAGGACACTGAAGCTTTCTTT
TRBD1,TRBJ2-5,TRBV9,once,CASSPGTAPGETQYF,TGTGCCAGCAGCCCCGGGACAGCCCCGGGGGAGACCCAGTACTTC
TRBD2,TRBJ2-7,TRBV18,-,CASSPASAGVGLEQYF,TGTGCCAGCTCACCAGCCTCCGCGGGGGTCGGGCTGGAGCAGTACTTC
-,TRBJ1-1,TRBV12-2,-,CASRLVLRTGGWNTEAFF,TGTGCAAGTCGCTTAGTATTGCGGACAGGGGGCTGGAACACTGAAGCTTTCTTT
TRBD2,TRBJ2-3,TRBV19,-,CASGLVSLLDTQYF,TGTGCCAGTGGACTAGTTTCACTCCTGGATACGCAGTATTTT
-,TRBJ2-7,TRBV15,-,CATSRVGPPYEQYF,TGTGCCACCAGCAGAGTTGGCCCCCCCTACGAGCAGTACTTC
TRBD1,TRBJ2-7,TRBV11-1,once,CASTRQGALGDEQYF,TGTGCCAGCACCAGACAGGGCGCCTTAGGGGACGAGCAGTACTTC
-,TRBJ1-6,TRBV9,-,CASSPRPDSLLPLHF,TGTGCCAGCAGCCCCCGTCCGGACAGCCTTTTACCCCTCCACTTT
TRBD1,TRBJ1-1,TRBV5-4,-,CASSLGQGATMNTEAFF,TGTGCCAGCAGCCTGGGACAGGGGGCAACCATGAACACTGAAGCTTTCTTT
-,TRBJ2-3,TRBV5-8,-,CASSLAQSGTDTQYF,TGTGCCAGCAGCTTGGCCCAGTCCGGCACAGATACGCAGTATTTT
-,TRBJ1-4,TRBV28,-,CASSFRSLGAREKKLFF,TGTGCCAGCAGTTTTAGGTCCCTCGGGGCTCGGGAGAAGAAACTGTTTTTT
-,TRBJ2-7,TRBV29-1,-,CSVYRGLGEQYF,TGCAGCGTTTATCGGGGGCTAGGGGAGCAGTACTTC